The 19 T cell receptor beta chains in this list originate from one sample, sequenced in a study of CD8 T cells in ankylosing spondylitis. TCRdb independently ran MiXCR on the 5' RACE reads; one entry per CDR3 protein. The sample shows about 110,000 distinct CDR3 sequences, 24% of them seen only once. Sequenced material: synovial fluid, either unsorted or a sorted T cell fraction (not recorded which). These receptors all stem from a male donor with ankylosing spondylitis.

This chain links TRBV10-3 with TRBJ1-2, with D perhaps matching TRBD1 (6 bases). The CDR3 totals 13 residues. Germline lookup yields CDR1 ENHRY and CDR2 SYGVKD. V gave up 8 bases and J gave up 4 bases, with 14 bases separating them. For the CDR3, the DNA is TGTGCCATCTTGAACAGGGACTCCTATGGCTACACCTTC. The encoded protein is CAILNRDSYGYTF.

The chain is built from TRBV27 and TRBJ2-6, with a weak D call TRBD2 (5 bases). Trimming shortened V by 9 bases and J by 3 bases, and 18 bases separated the two germline ends. This CDR3 contains 16 residues. From germline, CDR1 is MNHEY and CDR2 SMNVEV (reference sequence). For the CDR3, the DNA is TGTGCCAGTTCGGGTCTTTCCCGGGGTGGGGCCAACGTCCTGACTTTC. Protein product: CASSGLSRGGANVLTF.

The chain joins TRBV7-6 to TRBJ2-1; D gene ambiguous. Germline-derived CDR1 and CDR2 are SGHVS and FNYEAQ. The CDR3 totals 13 residues. V lost 2 bases, J lost 12 bases, and 14 bases lay in between. CDR3 sequence (DNA): TGTGCCAGCAGCTTATCTGGTCCTGGTGGGCAGTTCTTC. Protein sequence: CASSLSGPGGQFF.

The J gene is TRBJ2-3, the V gene TRBV7-7; D remains unclear. Deletions cut 3 bases from V and 6 bases from J, with 13 bases between. This CDR3 region has 14 residues. Germline values: CDR1 SSHAT, CDR2 FNYEAQ (reference sequence). In DNA, the CDR3 is TGTGCCAGCAGCTTGACGTATCCGGCGGATACGCAGTATTTT. Its protein is CASSLTYPADTQYF.

The J gene is TRBJ2-1, the V gene TRBV29-1; 8 bases line up with TRBD2. The germline V gene encodes CDR1 SQVTM and CDR2 ANQGSEA. The CDR3 extends over 15 amino acids. V shed 3 bases, J shed 1 base, and the junction held 5 bases outside the gene matches. The CDR3 bases are TGCAGCGTTGAGACGGGAGGGATTTCCTACAATGAGCAGTTCTTC. As protein: CSVETGGISYNEQFF.

Only a few counts were recorded for this clonotype. The chain couples TRBV12-3 or TRBV12-4 to TRBJ1-1; 7 bases agree with TRBD1. This CDR3 is built from 15 residues. The V and J ends lost 5 bases and 5 bases, in that order; junction bases with no gene match: 11. The CDR3 DNA is TGTGCCAGCAGTCGGGACAGTTATTTGAGGACTGAAGCTTTCTTT. Encoded protein: CASSRDSYLRTEAFF.

This clonotype counts as medium-sized. V is TRBV11-2 and J is TRBJ2-7; 7 bases agree with TRBD2. Trimming took 3 bases from V and 7 from J; bases not matched to a gene: 9. CDR1 is SGHAT and CDR2 is FQNNGV in the germline V gene. CDR3 length equals 14 residues. The CDR3 loop is CASSFGGTLGEQYV. The CDR3 nucleotides are TGTGCCAGCAGCTTCGGGGGGACCTTAGGGGAGCAGTACGTC.

This clonotype appeared many times. The V gene is TRBV11-2, the J gene TRBJ2-1; TRBD2 matches at 8 bases. The trim removed 0 bases at V and 12 bases at J, leaving 4 bases unmatched. The CDR3 runs 13 residues. Germline assignment: CDR1 SGHAT and CDR2 FQNNGV. This chain's CDR3 is CASSLDPSGSQFF. The CDR3 DNA is TGTGCCAGCAGCTTAGATCCTAGCGGGTCGCAGTTCTTC.

This clonotype was recorded a few times. The chain is built from TRBV4-2 and TRBJ1-4, with D unresolved. Germline V gene sequence: CDR1 LGHNA, CDR2 YNFKEQ. The CDR3 totals 14 residues. Trimming pared 1 base from V and 4 bases from J, leaving 7 bases between. DNA of the CDR3: TGTGCCAGCAGCCAAGTGGCTGGTAATGAAAAACTGTTTTTT. Protein product: CASSQVAGNEKLFF.

V and J are TRBV18 and TRBJ2-7, with D maybe TRBD1 (5 bases). CDR3 length: 14 amino acids. Trimming shortened V by 8 bases and J by 0 bases, and 14 bases separated the two germline ends. Germline loops: CDR1 KGHSH, CDR2 LQKENI. As DNA, the CDR3 is TGTGCCAGCACGGTCCTCCAGGGCTCCTACGAGCAGTACTTC. It translates to CASTVLQGSYEQYF.

The chain recombines TRBV20-1 with TRBJ1-5; a weak D match, TRBD1 (5 bases). The CDR3 is made up of 14 amino acids. The germline gives CDR1 DFQATT, CDR2 SNEGSKA (reference sequence). Trimming removed 6 bases from V and 3 bases from J, with 15 bases in between. The CDR3 sequence is CSALSMGLNQPQHF. The DNA of the CDR3 is TGCAGTGCACTCTCGATGGGGCTCAATCAGCCCCAGCATTTT.

This clonotype was seen a handful of times. The rearrangement links TRBV2 to TRBJ2-2; D unclear. The CDR3 is made up of 14 amino acids. Germline lookup yields CDR1 SNHLY and CDR2 FYNNEI. Trimming pared 2 bases from V and 6 bases from J, leaving 10 bases between. CDR3 nucleotide sequence: TGTGCCAGCAGTGAATCTGGAAGTTCCGGGGAGCTGTTTTTT. Its translation: CASSESGSSGELFF.

The V gene is TRBV5-1, the J gene TRBJ1-2; tentatively, D is TRBD1 (5 bases). V shed 9 bases and J shed 3 bases, with 12 bases lying between them. Per the germline V gene, CDR1 is SGHRS and CDR2 is YFSETQ. The CDR3 is 12 residues long. The CDR3 sequence is CAIRQGDYGYTF. The CDR3 DNA reads as TGCGCCATCCGGCAGGGTGACTATGGCTACACCTTC.

This clonotype turned up a few times. The genes are TRBV2 and TRBJ1-1; D call uncertain. CDR1 and CDR2 (germline): SNHLY, FYNNEI. V shed 1 base and J shed 0 bases, with 12 bases lying between them. The CDR3 runs to 16 residues. The CDR3 spells CASSEDNFRLNTEAFF. The CDR3 nucleotides read TGTGCCAGCAGTGAAGACAATTTTCGATTGAACACTGAAGCTTTCTTT.

There are many counts of this clonotype. The chain has TRBV12-3 or TRBV12-4 and TRBJ2-3, with TRBD2 matching over 11 bases. The CDR3 extends over 17 amino acids. Trimming at V came to 6 bases and at J to 5 bases, leaving 13 bases not matched to a gene. As DNA, the CDR3 is TGTGCCAGCAGGCTCCGGGGTAGCGGGAGGGAAGGAGATACGCAGTATTTT. This codes for CASRLRGSGREGDTQYF.

This chain uses TRBV7-9 with TRBJ2-5, with a weak D call TRBD2 (6 bases). V lost 4 bases, J lost 2 bases, and 14 bases lay in between. Germline V lookup: CDR1 SEHNR, CDR2 FQNEAQ (reference sequence). The CDR3 has 15 amino acids. The CDR3 nucleotides read TGTGCCAGCAGCTCCGGCGGGGATCCACAAGAGACCCAGTACTTC. Translation gives CASSSGGDPQETQYF.

Many counts were recorded for this clonotype. The chain links TRBV6-4 to TRBJ2-3; D not certain. The CDR3 consists of 14 residues. The V end lost 0 bases, the J end lost 2 bases, and 6 bases lay between the germline ends. Germline-derived CDR1 and CDR2 are MRHNA and SNTAGT. The CDR3 region is CASSDSGITDTQYF. Here the CDR3 DNA reads TGTGCCAGCAGTGACTCCGGTATCACAGATACGCAGTATTTT.

There are a few counts of this clonotype. The genes are TRBV24-1 and TRBJ2-3, with no clear D. Trimming removed 3 bases at V and 2 bases at J, with 14 bases between. Germline-derived CDR1 and CDR2 are KGHDR and SFDVKD. The CDR3 covers 16 residues. The CDR3 loop is CATSDDRASVTDTQYF. The CDR3 bases are TGTGCCACCAGTGATGACCGGGCCTCAGTCACAGATACGCAGTATTTT.

This clonotype was found a few times. The chain links TRBV10-3 to TRBJ2-3; TRBD2 agrees at 13 bases. The CDR3 is made up of 20 amino acids. Germline assignment: CDR1 ENHRY and CDR2 SYGVKD. V lost 1 base and J lost 6; bases outside the gene matches: 16. The DNA of the CDR3 is TGTGCCATCAGTGAGTATCTACTAGCGGGAGGGCCGGCCACGGTGGATACGCAGTATTTT. This encodes CAISEYLLAGGPATVDTQYF.